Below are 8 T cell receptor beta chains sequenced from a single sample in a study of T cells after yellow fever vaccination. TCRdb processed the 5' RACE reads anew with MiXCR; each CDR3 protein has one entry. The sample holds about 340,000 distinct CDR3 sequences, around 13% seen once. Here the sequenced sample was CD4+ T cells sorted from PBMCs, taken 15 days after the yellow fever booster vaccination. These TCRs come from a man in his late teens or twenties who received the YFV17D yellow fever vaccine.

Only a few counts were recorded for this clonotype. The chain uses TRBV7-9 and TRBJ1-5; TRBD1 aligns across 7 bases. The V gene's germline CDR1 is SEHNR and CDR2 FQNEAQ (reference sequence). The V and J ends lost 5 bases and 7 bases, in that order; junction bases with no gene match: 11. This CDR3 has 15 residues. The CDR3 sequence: CASSHEARTGQPQHF. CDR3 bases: TGTGCCAGCAGCCACGAGGCGCGGACAGGCCAGCCCCAGCATTTT. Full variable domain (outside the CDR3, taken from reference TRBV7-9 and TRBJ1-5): DTGVSQNPRHKITKRGQNVTFRCDPISEHNRLYWYRQTLGQGPEFLTYFQNEAQLEKSRLLSDRFSAERPKGSFSTLEIQRTEQGDSAMYLCASSHEARTGQPQHFGDGTRLSIL.

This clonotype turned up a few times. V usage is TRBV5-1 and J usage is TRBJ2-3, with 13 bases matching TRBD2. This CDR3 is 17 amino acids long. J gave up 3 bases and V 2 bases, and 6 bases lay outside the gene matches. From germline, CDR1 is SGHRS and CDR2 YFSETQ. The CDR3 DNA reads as TGCGCCAGCAGCTTTCCGGGACTAGCGGGGTCGACAGATACGCAGTATTTT. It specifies CASSFPGLAGSTDTQYF.

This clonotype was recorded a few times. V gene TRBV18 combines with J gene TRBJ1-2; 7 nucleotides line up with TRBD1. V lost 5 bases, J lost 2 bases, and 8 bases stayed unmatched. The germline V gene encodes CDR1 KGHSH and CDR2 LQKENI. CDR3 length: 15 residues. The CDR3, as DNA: TGTGCCAGCTCATCCGGGACAGACCTAAACTATGGCTACACCTTC. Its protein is CASSSGTDLNYGYTF.

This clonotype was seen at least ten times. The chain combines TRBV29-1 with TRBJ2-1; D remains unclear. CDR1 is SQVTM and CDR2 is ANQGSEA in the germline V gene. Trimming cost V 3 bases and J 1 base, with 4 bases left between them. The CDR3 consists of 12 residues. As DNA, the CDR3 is TGCAGCGTTGATGGGTCCTACAATGAGCAGTTCTTC. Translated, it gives CSVDGSYNEQFF.

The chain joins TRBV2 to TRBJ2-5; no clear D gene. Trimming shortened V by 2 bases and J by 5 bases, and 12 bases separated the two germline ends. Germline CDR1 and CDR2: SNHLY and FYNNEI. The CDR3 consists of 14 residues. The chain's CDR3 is CASSERTVGETQYF. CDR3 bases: TGTGCCAGCAGTGAAAGGACCGTGGGTGAGACCCAGTACTTC.

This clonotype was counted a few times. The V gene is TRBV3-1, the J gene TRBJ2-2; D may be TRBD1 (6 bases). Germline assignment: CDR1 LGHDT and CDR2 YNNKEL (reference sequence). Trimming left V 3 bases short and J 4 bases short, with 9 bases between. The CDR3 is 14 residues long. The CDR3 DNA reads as TGTGCCAGCAGCCATTTCAGGGGCACCGGGGAGCTGTTTTTT. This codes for CASSHFRGTGELFF.

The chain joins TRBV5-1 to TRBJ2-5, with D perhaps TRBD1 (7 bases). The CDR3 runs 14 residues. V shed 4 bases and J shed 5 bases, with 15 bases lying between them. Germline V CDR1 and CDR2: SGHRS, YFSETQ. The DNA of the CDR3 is TGCGCCAGCAGCCCCGGGACAGCGGGCGAGACCCAGTACTTC. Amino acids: CASSPGTAGETQYF.

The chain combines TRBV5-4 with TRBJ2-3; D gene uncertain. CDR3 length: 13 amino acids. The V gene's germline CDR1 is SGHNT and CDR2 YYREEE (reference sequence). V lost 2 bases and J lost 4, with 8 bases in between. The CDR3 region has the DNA TGTGCCAGCAGCTTTCCTGATGCAGATACGCAGTATTTT. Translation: CASSFPDADTQYF.